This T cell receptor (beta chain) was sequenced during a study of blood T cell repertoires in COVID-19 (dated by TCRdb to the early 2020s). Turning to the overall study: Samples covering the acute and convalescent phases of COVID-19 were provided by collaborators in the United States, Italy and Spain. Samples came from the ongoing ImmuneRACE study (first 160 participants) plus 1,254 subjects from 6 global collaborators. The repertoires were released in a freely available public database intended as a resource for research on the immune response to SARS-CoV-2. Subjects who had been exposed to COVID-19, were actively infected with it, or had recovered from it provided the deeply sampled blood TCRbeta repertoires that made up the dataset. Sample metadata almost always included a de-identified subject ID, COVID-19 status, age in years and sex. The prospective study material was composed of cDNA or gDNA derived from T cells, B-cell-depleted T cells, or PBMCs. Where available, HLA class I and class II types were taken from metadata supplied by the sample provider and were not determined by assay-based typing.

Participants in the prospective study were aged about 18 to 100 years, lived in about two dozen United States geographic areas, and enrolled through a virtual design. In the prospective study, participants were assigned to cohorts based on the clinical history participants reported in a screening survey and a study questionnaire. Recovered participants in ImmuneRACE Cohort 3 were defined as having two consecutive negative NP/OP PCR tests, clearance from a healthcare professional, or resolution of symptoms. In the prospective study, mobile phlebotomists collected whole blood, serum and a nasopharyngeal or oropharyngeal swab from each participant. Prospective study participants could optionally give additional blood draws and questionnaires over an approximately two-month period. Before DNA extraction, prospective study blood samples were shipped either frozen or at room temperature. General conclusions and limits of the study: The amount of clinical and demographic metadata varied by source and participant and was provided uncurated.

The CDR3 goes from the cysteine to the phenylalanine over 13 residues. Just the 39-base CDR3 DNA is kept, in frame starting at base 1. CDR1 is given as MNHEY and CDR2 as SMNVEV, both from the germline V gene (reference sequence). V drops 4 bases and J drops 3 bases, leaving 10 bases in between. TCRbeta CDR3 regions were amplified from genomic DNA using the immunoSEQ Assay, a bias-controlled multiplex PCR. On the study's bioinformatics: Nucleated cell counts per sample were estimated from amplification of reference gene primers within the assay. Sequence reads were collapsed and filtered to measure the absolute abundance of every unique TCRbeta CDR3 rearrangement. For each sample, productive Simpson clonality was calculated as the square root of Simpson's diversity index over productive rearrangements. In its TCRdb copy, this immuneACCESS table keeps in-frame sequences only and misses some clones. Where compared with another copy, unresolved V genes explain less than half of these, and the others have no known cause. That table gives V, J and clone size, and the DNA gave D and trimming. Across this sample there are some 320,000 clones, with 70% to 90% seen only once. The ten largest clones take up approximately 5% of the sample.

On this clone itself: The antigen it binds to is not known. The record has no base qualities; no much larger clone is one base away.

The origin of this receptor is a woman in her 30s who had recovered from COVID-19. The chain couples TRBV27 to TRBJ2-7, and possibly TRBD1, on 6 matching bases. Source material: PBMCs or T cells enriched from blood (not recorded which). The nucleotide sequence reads TGTGCCAGCAGTTGGGACATAGGCTACGAGCAGTACTTC. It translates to CASSWDIGYEQYF.